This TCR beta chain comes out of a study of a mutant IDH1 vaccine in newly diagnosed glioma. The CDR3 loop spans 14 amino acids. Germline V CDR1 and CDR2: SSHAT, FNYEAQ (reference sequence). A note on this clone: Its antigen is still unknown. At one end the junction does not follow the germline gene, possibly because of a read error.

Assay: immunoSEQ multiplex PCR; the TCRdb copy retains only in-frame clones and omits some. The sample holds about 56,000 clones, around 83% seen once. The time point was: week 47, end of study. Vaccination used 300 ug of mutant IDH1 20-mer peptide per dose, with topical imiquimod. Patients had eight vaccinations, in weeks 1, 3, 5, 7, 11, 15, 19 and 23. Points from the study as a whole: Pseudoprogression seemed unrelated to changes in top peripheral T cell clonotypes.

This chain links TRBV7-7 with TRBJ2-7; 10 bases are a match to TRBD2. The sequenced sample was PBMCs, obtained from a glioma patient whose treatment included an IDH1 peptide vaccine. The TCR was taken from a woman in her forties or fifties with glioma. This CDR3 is CASSSGLAMGEQYF. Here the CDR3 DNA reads TGTGCTAGCAGCTCGGGACTAGCGATGGGGGAGCAGTACTTC.